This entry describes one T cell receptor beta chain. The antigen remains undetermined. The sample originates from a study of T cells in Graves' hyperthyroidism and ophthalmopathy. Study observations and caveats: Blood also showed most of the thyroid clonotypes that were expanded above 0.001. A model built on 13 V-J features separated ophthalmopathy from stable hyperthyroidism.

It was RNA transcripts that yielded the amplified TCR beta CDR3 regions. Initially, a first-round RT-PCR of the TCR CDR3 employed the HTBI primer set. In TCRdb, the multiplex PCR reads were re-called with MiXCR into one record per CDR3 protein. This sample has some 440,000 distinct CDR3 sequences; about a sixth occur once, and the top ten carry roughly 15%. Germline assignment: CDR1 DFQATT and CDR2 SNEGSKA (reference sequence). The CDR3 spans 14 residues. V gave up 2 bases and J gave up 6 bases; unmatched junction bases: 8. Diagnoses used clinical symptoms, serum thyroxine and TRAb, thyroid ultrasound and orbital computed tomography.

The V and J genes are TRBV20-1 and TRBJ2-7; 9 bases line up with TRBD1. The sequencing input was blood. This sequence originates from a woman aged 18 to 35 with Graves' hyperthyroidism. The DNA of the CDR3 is TGCAGTGCTAGACCGGGACAGGGACTCTCCGAGCAGTACTTC. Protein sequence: CSARPGQGLSEQYF.